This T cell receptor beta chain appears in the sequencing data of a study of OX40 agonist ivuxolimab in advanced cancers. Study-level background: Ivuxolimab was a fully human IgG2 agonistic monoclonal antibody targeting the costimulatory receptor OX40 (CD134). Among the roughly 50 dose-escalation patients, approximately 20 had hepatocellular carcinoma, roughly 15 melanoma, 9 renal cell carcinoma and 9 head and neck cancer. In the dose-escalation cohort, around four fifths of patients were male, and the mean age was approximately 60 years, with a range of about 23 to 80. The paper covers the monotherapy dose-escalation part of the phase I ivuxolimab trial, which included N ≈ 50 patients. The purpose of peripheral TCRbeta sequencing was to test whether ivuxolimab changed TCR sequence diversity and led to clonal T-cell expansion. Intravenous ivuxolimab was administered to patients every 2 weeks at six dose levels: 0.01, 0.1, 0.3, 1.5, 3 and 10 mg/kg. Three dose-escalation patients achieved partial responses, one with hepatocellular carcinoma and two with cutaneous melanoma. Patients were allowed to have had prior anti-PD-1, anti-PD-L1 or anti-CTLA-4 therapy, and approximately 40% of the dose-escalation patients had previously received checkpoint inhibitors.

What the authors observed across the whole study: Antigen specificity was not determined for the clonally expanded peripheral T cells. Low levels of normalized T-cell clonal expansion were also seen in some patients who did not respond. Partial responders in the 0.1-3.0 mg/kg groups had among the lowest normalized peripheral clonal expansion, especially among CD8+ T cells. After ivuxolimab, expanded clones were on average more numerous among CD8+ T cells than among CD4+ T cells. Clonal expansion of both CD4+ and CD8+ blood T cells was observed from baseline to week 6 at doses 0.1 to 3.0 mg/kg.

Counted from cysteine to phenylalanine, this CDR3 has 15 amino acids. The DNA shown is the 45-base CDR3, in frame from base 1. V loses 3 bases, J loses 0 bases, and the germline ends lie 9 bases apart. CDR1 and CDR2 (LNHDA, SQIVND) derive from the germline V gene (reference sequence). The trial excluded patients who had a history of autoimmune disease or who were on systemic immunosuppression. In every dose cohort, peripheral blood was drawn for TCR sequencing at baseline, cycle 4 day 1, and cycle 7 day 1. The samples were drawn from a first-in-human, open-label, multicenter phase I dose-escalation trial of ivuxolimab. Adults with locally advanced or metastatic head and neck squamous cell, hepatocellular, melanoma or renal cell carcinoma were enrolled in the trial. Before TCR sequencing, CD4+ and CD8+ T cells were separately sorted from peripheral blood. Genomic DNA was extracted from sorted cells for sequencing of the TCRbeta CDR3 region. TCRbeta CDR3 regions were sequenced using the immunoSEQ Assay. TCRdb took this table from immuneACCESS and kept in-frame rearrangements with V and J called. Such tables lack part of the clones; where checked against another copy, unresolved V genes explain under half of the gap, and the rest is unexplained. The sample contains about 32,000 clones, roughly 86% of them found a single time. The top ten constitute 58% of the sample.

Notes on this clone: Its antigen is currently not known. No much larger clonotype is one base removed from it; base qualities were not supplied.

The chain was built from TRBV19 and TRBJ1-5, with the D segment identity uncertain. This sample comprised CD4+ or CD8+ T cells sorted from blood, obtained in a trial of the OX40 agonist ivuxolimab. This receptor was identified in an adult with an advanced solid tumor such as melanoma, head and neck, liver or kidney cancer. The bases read TGTGCCAGTAGTATCGCAGTGTATAGCAATCAGCCCCAGCATTTT. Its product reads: CASSIAVYSNQPQHF.